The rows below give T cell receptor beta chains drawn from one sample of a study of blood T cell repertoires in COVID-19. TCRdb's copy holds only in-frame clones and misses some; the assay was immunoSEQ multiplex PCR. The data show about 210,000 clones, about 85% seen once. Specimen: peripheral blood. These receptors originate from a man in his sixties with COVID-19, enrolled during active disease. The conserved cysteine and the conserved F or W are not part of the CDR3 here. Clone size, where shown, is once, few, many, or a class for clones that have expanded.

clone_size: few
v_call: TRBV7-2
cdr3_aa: ASSPRVFTSGNTIY

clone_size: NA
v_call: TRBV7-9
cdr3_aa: ASSEGQADEQF

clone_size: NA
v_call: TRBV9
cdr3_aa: ASRAQGAENTEAF

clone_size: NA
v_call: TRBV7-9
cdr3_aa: ASSSLSTGNGYT

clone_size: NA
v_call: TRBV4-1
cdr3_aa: ASSQDSRAESTDTQY

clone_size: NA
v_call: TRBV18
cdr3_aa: ASSRGASTYEQY

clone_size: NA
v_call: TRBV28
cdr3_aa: ASSPLPGTGFTGELF

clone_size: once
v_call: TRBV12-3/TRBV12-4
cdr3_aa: ASTEWGGGTIY

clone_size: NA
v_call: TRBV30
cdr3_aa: AWGVGLYEQY

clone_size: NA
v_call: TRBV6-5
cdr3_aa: ASSYSVGGLSEKLF

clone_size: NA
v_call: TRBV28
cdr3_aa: ASRSQGVSGNTIY

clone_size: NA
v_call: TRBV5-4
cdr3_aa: ASSLDKMNTEAF

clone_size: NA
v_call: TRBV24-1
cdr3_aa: ATSDLLGQPQH

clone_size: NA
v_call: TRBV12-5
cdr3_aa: ASGLVIQGDGYT

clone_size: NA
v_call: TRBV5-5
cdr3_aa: ASSSTDRIWPEAF

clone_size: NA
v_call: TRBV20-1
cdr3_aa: SARQYEQY

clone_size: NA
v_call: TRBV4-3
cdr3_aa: ASSQTGVGFSYEQY

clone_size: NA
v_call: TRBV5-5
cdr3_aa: ASRKTGTDEQY

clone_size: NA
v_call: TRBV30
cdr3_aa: AWSVHGGMLPQH

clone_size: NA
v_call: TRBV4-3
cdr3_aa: ASSTDRGERKLF

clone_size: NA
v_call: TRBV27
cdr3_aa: ASSLRQGLTEAF

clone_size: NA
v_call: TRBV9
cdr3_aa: ASSKRQGGNEKLF

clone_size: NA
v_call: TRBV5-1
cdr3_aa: ASSLGPDRGNYGYT

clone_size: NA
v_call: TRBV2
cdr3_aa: ASREGMNTEAF

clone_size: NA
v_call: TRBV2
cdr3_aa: ASSTTGIIYEQY

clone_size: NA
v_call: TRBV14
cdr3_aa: ASSQGLNSANEKLF

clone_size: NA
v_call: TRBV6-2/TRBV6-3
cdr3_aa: ASSSSGRLNEQY

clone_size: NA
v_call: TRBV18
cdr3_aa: ASSSPGTGKYEQY

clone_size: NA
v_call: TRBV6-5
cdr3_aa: ASSSMAANYGYT

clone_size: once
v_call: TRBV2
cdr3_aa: ASSDRGTEGYT

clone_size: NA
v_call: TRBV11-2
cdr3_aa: ASSLGGNRANYGYT

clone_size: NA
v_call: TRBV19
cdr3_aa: ASSTLTGVTGELF

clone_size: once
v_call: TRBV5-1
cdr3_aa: ASSPPRGATNEKLF

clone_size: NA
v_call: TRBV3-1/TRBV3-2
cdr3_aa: ASRGQLLGEQY